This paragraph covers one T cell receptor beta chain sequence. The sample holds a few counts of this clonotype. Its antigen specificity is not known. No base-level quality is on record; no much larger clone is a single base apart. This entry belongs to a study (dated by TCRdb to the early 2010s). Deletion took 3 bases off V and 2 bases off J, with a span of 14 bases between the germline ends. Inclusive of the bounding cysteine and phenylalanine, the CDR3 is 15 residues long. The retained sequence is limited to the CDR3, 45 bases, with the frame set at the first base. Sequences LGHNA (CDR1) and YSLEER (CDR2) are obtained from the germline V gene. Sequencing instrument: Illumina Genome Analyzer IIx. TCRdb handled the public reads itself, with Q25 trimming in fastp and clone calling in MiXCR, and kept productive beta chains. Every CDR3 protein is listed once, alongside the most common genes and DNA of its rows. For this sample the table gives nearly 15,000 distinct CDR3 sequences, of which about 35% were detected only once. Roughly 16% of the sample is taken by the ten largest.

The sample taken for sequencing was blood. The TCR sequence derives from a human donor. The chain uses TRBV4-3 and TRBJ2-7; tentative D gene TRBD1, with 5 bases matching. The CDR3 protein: CASSQTSDSPYEQYF. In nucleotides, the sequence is TGCGCCAGCAGCCAGACTTCAGACAGCCCCTACGAGCAGTACTTC.